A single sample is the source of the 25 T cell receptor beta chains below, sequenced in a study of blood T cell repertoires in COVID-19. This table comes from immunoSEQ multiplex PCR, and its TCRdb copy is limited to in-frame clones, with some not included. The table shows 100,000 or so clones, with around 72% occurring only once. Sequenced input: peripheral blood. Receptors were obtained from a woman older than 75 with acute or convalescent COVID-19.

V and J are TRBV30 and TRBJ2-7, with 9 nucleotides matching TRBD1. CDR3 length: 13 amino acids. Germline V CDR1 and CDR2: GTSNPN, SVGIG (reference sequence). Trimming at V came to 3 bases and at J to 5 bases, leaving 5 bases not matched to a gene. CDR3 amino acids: CAWSGQGIDEQYF. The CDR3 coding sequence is TGTGCCTGGAGCGGACAGGGGATAGACGAGCAGTACTTC.

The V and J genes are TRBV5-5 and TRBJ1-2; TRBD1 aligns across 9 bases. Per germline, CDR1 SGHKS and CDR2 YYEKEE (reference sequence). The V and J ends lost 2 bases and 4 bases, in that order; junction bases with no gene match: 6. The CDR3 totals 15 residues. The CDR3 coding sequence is TGTGCCAGCAGCTTCTCGGACAGGGGAGGCTATGGCTACACCTTC. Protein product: CASSFSDRGGYGYTF.

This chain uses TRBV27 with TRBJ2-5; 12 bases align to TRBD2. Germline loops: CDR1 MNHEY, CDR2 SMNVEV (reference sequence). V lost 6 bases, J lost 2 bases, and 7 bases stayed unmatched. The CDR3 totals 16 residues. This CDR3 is CASRGTSGYFQETQYF. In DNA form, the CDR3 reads TGTGCCAGCAGAGGGACTAGCGGGTATTTTCAAGAGACCCAGTACTTC.

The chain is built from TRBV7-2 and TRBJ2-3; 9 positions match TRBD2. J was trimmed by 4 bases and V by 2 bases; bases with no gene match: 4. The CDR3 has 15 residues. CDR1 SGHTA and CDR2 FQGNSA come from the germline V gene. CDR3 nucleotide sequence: TGTGCCAGCAGCTTACGGCGGGGGGGGGCAGATACGCAGTATTTT. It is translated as CASSLRRGGADTQYF.

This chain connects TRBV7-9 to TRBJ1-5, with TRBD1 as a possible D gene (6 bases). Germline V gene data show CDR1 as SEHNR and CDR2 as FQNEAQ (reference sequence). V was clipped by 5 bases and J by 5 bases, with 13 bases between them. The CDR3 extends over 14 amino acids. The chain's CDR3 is CASSLDSIYQPQHF. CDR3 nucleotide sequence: TGTGCCAGCAGCCTGGACAGTATCTATCAGCCCCAGCATTTT.

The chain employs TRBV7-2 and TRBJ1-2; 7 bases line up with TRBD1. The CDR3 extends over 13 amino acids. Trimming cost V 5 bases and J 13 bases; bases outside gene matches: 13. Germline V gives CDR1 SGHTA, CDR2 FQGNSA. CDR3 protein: CASSLRQGNPPTF. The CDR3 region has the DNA TGTGCCAGCAGCCTTAGACAGGGTAATCCTCCCACCTTC.

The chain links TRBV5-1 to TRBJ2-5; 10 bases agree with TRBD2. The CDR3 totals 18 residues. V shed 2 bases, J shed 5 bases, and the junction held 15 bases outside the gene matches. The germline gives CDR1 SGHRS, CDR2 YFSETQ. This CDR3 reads CASSFLPGLAPRRETQYF. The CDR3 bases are TGCGCCAGCAGCTTTCTACCGGGACTAGCGCCCAGACGGGAGACCCAGTACTTC.

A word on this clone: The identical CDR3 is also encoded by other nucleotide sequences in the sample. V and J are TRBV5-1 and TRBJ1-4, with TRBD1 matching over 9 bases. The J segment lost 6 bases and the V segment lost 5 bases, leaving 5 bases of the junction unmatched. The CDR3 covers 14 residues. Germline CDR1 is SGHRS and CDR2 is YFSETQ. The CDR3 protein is CASSLGQGDEKLFF. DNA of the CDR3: TGCGCCAGCAGTCTGGGACAGGGAGATGAAAAACTGTTTTTT.

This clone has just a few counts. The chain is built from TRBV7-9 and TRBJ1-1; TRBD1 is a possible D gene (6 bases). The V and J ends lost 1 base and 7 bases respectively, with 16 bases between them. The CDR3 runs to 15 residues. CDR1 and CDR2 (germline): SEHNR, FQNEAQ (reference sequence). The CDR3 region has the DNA TGTGCCAGCAGCTTAGAGGAAAAAGGGACATTTGAAGCTTTCTTT. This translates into CASSLEEKGTFEAFF.

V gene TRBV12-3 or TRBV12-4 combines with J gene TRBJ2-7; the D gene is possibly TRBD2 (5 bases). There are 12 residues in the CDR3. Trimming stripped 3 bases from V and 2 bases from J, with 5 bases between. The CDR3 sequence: CASSLGAYEQYF. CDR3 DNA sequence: TGTGCCAGCAGTTTGGGAGCCTACGAGCAGTACTTC.

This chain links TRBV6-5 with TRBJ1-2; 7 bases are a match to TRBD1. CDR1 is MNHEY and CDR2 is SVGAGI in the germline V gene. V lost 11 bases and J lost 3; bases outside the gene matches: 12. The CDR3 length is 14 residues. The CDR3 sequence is CAVTGTARYYGYTF. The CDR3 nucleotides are TGTGCCGTAACGGGGACAGCTCGTTACTATGGCTACACCTTC.

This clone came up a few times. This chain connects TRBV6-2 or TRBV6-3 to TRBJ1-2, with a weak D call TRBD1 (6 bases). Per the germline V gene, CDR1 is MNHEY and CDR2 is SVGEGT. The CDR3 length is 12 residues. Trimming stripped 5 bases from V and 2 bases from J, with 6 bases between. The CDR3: CASSTGNYGYTF. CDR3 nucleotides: TGTGCCAGCAGTACAGGGAACTATGGCTACACCTTC.

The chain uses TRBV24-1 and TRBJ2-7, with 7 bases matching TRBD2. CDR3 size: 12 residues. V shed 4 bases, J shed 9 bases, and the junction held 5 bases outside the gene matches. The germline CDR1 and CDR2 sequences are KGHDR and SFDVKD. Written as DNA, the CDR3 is TGTGCCACCAGTGACCTGGGAGGGTTGCAGTACTTC. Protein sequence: CATSDLGGLQYF.

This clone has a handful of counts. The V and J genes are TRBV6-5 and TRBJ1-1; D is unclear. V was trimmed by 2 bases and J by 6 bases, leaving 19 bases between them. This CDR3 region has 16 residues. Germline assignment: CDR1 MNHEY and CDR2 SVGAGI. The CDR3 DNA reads TGTGCCAGCAGTTACGTCACCCTCGGCCCCCAGGCTGAAGCTTTCTTT. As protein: CASSYVTLGPQAEAFF.

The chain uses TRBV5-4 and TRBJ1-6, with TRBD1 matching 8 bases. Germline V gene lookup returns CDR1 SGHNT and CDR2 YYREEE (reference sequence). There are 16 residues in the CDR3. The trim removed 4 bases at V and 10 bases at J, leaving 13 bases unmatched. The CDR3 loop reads CASSLLPVTGVSPLHF. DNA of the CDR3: TGTGCCAGCAGCCTATTACCTGTGACAGGGGTCTCACCCCTCCACTTT.

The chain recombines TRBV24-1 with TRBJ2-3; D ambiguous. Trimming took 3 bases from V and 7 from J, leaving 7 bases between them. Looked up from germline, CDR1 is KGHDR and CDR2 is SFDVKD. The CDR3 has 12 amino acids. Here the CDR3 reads CATSDSSNTQYF. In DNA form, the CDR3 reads TGTGCCACCAGTGATAGCTCGAATACGCAGTATTTT.

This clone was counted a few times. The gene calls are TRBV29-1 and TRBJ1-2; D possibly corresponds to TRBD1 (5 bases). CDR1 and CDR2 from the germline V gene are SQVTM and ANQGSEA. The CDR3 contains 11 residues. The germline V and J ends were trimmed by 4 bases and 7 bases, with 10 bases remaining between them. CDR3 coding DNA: TGCAGCGTTGTGGGAGGGACTGGCTACACCTTC. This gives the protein CSVVGGTGYTF.

CDR3 protein: CASSQLAEETQYF. The DNA for the CDR3 is TGTGCCAGCAGCCAACTAGCGGAAGAGACCCAGTACTTC. The rearrangement uses TRBV14 and TRBJ2-5, with 7 positions matching TRBD2. The CDR3 runs 13 residues. CDR1 and CDR2 from the germline V gene are SGHDN and FVKESK. V trimming: 2 bases; J trimming: 3 bases; junction bases outside the gene matches: 0.

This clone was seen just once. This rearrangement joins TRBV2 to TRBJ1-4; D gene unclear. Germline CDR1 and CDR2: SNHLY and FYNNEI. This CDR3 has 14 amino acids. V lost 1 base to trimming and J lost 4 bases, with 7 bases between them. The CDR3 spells CASSEGRSNEKLFF. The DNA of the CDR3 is TGTGCCAGCAGTGAAGGGCGGAGTAATGAAAAACTGTTTTTT. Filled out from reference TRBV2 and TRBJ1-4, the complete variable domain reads EPEVTQTPSHQVTQMGQEVILRCVPISNHLYFYWYRQILGQKVEFLVSFYNNEISEKSEIFDDQFSVERPDGSNFTLKIRSTKLEDSAMYFCASSEGRSNEKLFFGSGTQLSVL.

In nucleotides, the CDR3 is TGTGCCAGCAGCTCAGGGACTAGCGGGTTGAGGCAGTACTTC. Translating gives CASSSGTSGLRQYF. The rearrangement links TRBV7-2 to TRBJ2-7, with 12 bases that match TRBD2. The CDR3 runs to 14 residues. J was trimmed by 9 bases and V by 4 bases; bases with no gene match: 7. Germline loops: CDR1 SGHTA, CDR2 FQGNSA.

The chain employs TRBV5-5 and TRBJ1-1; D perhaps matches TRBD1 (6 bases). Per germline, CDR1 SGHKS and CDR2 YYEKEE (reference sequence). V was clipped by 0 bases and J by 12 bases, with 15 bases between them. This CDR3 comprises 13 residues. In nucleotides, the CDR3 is TGTGCCAGCAGCTTGGGGGGACACCGGGTGACTTTCTTT. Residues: CASSLGGHRVTFF.

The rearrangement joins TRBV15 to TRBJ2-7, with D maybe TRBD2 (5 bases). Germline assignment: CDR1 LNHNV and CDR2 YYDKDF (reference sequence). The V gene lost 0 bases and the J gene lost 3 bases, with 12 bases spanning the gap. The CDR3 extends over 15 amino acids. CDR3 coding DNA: TGTGCCACCAGCAGAGAACGATCGGGGAGCTACGAGCAGTACTTC. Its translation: CATSRERSGSYEQYF.

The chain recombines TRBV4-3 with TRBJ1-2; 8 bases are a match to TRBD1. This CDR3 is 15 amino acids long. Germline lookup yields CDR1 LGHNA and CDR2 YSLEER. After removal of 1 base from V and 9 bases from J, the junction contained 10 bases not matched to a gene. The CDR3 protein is CASSQGRDRGDRYTF. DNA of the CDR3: TGCGCCAGCAGCCAAGGCCGTGACAGGGGTGATCGCTACACCTTC.

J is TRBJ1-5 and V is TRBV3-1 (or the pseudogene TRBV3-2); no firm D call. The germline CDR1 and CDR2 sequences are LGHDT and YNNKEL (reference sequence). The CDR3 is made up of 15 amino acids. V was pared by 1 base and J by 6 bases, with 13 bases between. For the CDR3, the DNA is TGTGCCAGCAGCCAAGTGGTAGGAGATGGTCAGCCCCAGCATTTT. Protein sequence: CASSQVVGDGQPQHF.

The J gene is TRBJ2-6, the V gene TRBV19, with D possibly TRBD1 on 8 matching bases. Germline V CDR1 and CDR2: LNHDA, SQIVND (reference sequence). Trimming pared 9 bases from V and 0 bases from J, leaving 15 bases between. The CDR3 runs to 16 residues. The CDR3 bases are TGTGCCAGCGGGAGGACAGGGACCTCTGGGGCCAACGTCCTGACTTTC. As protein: CASGRTGTSGANVLTF.